These T cell receptor beta chains were read from a single sample in a study of ipilimumab plus nivolumab after autologous stem cell transplantation. Assay: immunoSEQ multiplex PCR; the TCRdb copy retains only in-frame clones and omits some. The sample yields about 4,800 clones, around 73% seen once. Here the sequenced sample was PBMCs, taken in a trial of ipilimumab plus nivolumab as post-transplant consolidation. These receptors were taken from a male donor with multiple myeloma. The CDR3 runs from the conserved cysteine through the conserved F or W. The order of the fields is V gene, clone size, J gene, CDR3 protein. The size field is filled for only some rows; it gives once, few, many or a size class.

>TRBV11-2|-|TRBJ2-3
CASSQGSRGQGFFDTQYF
>TRBV7-8|-|TRBJ1-5
CASSLVSNQPQHF
>TRBV7-9|once|TRBJ2-3
CASSWGLASSTDTQYF
>TRBV9|-|TRBJ1-2
CASSVWDTSGYGYTF
>TRBV7-2|-|TRBJ2-7
CASSPNNYEQYF
>TRBV28|-|TRBJ1-1
CASSFTKNTEAFF
>TRBV5-5|-|TRBJ1-1
CASSTQVTEAFF